A selection of T cell receptor beta chains follows, all from one sample in a study of cytomegalovirus exposure and HLA in healthy donors. The assay was immunoSEQ multiplex PCR, and TCRdb's table has in-frame clones only and misses some. This table holds about 130,000 clones, approximately 89% found once. Input material: PBMCs. These TCRs come from a woman aged 18-29 years in good health and CMV-seropositive. CDR3s leave out the opening cysteine and the closing phenylalanine or tryptophan. The D gene is left open where the match is weak.

j_call | d_call | v_call | cdr3_aa
TRBJ2-7 | - | TRBV15 | ATSSPREAPTYEQY
TRBJ1-6 | TRBD1 | TRBV6-5 | ASRQGAGSPLH
TRBJ2-1 | - | TRBV27 | ASSFNRAYNEQF
TRBJ1-3 | - | TRBV4-3 | ASSQAGFSGNTIY
TRBJ2-1 | - | TRBV7-5 | ARSLVGTFNEQF
TRBJ2-7 | - | TRBV7-8 | ASRPPGTLSYEQY
TRBJ2-2 | TRBD2 | TRBV7-2 | ASSLAVTSGGSDTGELF
TRBJ1-2 | - | TRBV2 | ASLKGGSYGYT
TRBJ2-4 | TRBD2 | TRBV7-2 | ASSLTSGGAKNIQY
TRBJ2-7 | - | TRBV10-1 | ASSESSGRTYEQY
TRBJ2-7 | TRBD1 | TRBV6-5 | ASSWTGSNEQY
TRBJ2-4 | - | TRBV15 | ATSRLVGVAKNIQY
TRBJ1-5 | - | TRBV13 | ASSLGGGAGNQPQH
TRBJ2-7 | TRBD1 | TRBV5-1 | ASSPGQGHEEQY
TRBJ1-1 | TRBD1 | TRBV7-6 | ASSLGQLNTEAF
TRBJ2-1 | - | TRBV6-5 | ASSSGHEQF
TRBJ2-7 | - | TRBV28 | ASTTGGISYEQY
TRBJ2-3 | TRBD1 | TRBV30 | AWSHRGTRTDTQY
TRBJ2-3 | TRBD2 | TRBV7-2 | ASSLAQWRGEDTQY
TRBJ1-2 | TRBD1 | TRBV5-6 | ASSFQGADGYT
TRBJ2-3 | TRBD2 | TRBV11-2 | ASSLAASGGFTDTQY
TRBJ1-2 | TRBD1 | TRBV5-6 | ASSAGQKDYGYT
TRBJ1-2 | TRBD1 | TRBV27 | ASSLYTGQGAGGYT
TRBJ2-4 | - | TRBV11-2 | ASSFDTKNIQY
TRBJ2-7 | - | TRBV4-2 | ASSQGSHNGLSYEQY
TRBJ1-1 | - | TRBV20-1 | SALNPSEAF
TRBJ2-3 | - | TRBV9 | ASSDSRGADTDTQY
TRBJ1-2 | - | TRBV10-3 | AISGGQGSYGYT